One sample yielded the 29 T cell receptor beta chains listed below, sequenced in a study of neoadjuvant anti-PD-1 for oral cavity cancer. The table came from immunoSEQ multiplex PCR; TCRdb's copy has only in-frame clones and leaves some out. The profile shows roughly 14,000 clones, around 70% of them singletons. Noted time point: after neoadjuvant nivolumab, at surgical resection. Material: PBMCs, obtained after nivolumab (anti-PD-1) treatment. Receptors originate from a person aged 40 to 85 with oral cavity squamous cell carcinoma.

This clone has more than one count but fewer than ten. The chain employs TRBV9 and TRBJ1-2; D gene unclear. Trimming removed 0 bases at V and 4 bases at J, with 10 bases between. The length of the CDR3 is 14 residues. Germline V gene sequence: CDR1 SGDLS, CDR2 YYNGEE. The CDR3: CASSVADFGYGYTF. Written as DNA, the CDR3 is TGTGCCAGCAGCGTAGCTGACTTCGGCTATGGCTACACCTTC.

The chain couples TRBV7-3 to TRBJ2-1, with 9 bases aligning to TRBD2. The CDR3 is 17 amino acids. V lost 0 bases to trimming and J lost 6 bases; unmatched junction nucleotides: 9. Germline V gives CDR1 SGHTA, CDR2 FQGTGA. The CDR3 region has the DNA TGTGCCAGCAGCTTAACATCCGTAGCGGGAGTAGGCAATGAGCAGTTCTTC. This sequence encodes CASSLTSVAGVGNEQFF.

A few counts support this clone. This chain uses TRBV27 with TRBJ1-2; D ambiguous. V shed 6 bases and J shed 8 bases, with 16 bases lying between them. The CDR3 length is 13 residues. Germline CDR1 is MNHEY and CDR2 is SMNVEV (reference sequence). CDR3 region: CASRTVGQEGYTF. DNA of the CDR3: TGTGCCAGCAGGACGGTCGGGCAGGAAGGCTACACCTTC.

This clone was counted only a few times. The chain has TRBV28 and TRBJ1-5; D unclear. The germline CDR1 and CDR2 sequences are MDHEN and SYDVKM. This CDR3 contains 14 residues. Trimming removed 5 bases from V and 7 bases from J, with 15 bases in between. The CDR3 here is CASSRGLWEQPQHF. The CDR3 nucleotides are TGTGCCAGCAGTCGCGGGTTGTGGGAACAGCCCCAGCATTTT.

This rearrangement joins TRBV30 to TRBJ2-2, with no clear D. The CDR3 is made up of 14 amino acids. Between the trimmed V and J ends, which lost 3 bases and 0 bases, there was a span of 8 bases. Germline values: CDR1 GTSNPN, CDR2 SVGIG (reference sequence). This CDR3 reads CAWRPAPNTGELFF. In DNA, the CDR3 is TGTGCCTGGAGGCCAGCCCCGAACACCGGGGAGCTGTTTTTT.

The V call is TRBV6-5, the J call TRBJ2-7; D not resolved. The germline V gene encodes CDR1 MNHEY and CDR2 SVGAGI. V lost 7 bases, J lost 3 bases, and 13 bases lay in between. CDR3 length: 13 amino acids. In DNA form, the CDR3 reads TGTGCCAGCAAACCGTACATAAACTACGAGCAGTACTTC. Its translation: CASKPYINYEQYF.

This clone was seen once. The CDR3 reads CASSMDRPATNEKLFF. The CDR3 region has the DNA TGTGCCAGCAGTATGGACAGGCCTGCAACTAATGAAAAACTGTTTTTT. The chain uses TRBV6-6 and TRBJ1-4; 7 nucleotides agree with TRBD1. CDR1 MNHNY and CDR2 SVGAGI come from the germline V gene (reference sequence). The CDR3 is 16 amino acids. V was pared by 5 bases and J by 0 bases, with 6 bases of the junction left unmatched.

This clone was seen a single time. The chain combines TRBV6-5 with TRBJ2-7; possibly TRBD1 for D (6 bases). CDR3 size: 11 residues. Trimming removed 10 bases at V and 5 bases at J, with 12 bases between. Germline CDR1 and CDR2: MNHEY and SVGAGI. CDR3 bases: TGTGCCACTACAGGGTTGGACGAGCAGTACTTC. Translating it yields CATTGLDEQYF.

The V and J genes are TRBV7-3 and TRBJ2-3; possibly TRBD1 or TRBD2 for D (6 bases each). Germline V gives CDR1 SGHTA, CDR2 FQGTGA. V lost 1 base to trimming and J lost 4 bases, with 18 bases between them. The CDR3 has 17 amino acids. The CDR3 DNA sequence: TGTGCCAGCAGCTTAAGTGGAGGGACAACCGTGGCAGATACGCAGTATTTT. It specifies CASSLSGGTTVADTQYF.

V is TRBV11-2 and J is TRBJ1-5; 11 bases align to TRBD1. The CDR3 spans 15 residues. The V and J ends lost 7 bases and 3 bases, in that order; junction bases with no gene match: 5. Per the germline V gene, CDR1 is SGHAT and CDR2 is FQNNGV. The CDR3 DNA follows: TGTGCCAGCACCAAGGACAGGGGGCACAATCAGCCCCAGCATTTT. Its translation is CASTKDRGHNQPQHF. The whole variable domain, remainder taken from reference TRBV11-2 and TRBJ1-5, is EAGVAQSPRYKIIEKRQSVAFWCNPISGHATLYWYQQILGQGPKLLIQFQNNGVVDDSQLPKDRFSAERLKGVDSTLKIQPAKLEDSAVYLCASTKDRGHNQPQHFGDGTRLSIL.

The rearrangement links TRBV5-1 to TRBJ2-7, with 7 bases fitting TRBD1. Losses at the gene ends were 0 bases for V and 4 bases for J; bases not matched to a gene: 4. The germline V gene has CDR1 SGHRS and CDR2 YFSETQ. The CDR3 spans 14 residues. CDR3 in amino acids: CASSLAGQAYEQYF. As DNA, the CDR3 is TGCGCCAGCAGCTTGGCCGGACAGGCTTACGAGCAGTACTTC.

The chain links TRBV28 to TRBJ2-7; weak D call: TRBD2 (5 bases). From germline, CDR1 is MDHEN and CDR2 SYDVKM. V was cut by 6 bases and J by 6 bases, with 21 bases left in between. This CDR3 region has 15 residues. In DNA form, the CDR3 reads TGTGCCAGCAGCGACCCCCTGAGGGCGCCTCGCGAGCAGTACTTC. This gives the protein CASSDPLRAPREQYF.

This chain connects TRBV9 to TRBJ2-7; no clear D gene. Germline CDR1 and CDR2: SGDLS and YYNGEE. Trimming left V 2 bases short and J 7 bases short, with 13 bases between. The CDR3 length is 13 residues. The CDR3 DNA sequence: TGTGCCAGCAGCGTTCGGTCGGTCTCGGAGCAGTACTTC. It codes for CASSVRSVSEQYF.

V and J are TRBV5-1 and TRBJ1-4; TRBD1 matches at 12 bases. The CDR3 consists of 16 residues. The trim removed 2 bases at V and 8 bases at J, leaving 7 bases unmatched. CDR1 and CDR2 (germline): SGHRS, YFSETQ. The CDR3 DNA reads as TGCGCCAGCAGCTTCATAGCCGGGACAGGGGGCGAAAAACTGTTTTTT. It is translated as CASSFIAGTGGEKLFF.

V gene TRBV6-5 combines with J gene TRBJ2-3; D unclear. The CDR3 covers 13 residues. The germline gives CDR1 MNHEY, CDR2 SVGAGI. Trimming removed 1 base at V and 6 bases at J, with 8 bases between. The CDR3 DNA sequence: TGTGCCAGCAGTTACTTGACGGCGGATACGCAGTATTTT. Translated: CASSYLTADTQYF.

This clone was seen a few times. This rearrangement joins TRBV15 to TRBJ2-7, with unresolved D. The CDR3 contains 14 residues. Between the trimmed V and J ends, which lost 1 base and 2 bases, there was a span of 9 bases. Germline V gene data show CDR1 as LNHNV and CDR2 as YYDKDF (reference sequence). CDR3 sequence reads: CATSRGHTTYEQYF. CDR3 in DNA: TGTGCCACCAGCAGAGGGCACACTACCTACGAGCAGTACTTC.

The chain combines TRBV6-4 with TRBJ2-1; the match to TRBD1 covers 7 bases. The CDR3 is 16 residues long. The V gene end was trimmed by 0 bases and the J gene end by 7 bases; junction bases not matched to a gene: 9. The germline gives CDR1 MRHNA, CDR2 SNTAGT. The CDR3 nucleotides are TGTGCCAGCAGTGACTCGGCCGGGACAGCTTCAAATGAGCAGTTCTTC. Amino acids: CASSDSAGTASNEQFF.

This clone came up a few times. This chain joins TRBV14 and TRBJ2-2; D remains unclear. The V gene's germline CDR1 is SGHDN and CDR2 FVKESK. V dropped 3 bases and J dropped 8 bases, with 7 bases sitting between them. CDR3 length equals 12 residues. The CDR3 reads CASSHRGGELFF. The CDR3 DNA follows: TGTGCCAGCAGCCATCGAGGTGGGGAGCTGTTTTTT.

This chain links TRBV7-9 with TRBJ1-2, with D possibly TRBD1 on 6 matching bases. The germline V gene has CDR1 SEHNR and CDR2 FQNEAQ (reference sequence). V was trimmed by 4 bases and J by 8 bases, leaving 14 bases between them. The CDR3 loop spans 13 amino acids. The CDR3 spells CASSWGTGIGYTF. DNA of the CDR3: TGTGCCAGCAGCTGGGGAACAGGGATCGGCTACACCTTC.

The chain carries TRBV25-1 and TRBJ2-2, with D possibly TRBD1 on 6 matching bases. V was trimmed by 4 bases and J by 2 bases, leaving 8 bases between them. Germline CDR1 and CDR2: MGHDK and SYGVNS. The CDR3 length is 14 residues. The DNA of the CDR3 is TGTGCCAGCAGTGGACAGGCTAACACCGGGGAGCTGTTTTTT. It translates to CASSGQANTGELFF.

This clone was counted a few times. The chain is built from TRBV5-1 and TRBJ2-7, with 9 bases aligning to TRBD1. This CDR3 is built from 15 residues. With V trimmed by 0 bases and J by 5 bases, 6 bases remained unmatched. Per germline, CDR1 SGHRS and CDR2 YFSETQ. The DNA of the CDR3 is TGCGCCAGCAGCTTGGGCGGGACAGGGATCGACGAGCAGTACTTC. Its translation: CASSLGGTGIDEQYF.

As DNA, the CDR3 is TGCGCCAGCAGCCAAGGGTCGCAGGCGAACACTGAAGCTTTCTTT. Its protein product is CASSQGSQANTEAFF. The chain uses TRBV4-1 and TRBJ1-1; D is unclear. Trimming shortened V by 1 base and J by 1 base, and 10 bases separated the two germline ends. The CDR3 is made up of 15 amino acids. Germline V gives CDR1 MGHRA, CDR2 YSYEKL.

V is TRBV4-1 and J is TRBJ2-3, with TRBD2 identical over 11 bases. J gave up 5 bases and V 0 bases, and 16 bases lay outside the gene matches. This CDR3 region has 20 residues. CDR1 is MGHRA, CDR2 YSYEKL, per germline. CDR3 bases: TGCGCCAGCAGCCAAGAGTCGGTAGCGGGAGGGCCCTGGGAGAAAGATACGCAGTATTTT. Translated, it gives CASSQESVAGGPWEKDTQYF.

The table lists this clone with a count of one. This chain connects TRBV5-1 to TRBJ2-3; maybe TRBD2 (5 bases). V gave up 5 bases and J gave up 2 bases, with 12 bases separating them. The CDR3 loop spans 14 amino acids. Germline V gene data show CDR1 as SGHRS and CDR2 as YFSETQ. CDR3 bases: TGCGCCAGCAGGAAAGCGGAGCTCACAGATACGCAGTATTTT. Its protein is CASRKAELTDTQYF.

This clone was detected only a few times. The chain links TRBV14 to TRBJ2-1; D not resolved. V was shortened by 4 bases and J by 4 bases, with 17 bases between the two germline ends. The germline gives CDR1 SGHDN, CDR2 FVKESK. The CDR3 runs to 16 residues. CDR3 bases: TGTGCCAGCAGCCCCTGGTCTGTGAGGCGATACAATGAGCAGTTCTTC. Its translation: CASSPWSVRRYNEQFF. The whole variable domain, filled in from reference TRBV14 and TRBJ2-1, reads EAGVTQFPSHSVIEKGQTVTLRCDPISGHDNLYWYRRVMGKEIKFLLHFVKESKQDESGMPNNRFLAERTGGTYSTLKVQPAELEDSGVYFCASSPWSVRRYNEQFFGPGTRLTVL.

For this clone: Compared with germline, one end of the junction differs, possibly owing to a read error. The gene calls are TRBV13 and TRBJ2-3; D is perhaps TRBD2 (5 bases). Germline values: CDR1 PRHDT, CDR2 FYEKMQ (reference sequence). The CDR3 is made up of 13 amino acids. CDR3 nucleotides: TGTGCCAGCAGCCTAGGGAGTGCAGATACGCAGTATTTT. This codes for CASSLGSADTQYF.

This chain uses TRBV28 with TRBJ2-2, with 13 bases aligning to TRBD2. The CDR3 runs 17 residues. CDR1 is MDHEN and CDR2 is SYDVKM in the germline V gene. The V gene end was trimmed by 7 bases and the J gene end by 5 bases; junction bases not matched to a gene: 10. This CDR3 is CASTPGLAGDWTGELFF. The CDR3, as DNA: TGTGCCAGCACACCCGGACTAGCGGGAGATTGGACCGGGGAGCTGTTTTTT.

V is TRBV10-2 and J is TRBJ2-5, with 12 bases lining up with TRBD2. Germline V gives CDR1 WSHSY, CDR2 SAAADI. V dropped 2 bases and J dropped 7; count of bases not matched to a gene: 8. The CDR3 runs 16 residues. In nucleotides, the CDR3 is TGCGCCAGCAGTGAGCGGGCTAGCGGGAGGGAAGGGACCCAGTACTTC. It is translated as CASSERASGREGTQYF.

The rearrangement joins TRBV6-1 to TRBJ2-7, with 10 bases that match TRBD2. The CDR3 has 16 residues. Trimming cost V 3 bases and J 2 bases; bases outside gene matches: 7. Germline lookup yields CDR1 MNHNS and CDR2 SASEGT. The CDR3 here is CASSDMRLAGTYEQYF. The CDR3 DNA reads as TGTGCCAGCAGTGACATGAGACTAGCGGGCACCTACGAGCAGTACTTC.